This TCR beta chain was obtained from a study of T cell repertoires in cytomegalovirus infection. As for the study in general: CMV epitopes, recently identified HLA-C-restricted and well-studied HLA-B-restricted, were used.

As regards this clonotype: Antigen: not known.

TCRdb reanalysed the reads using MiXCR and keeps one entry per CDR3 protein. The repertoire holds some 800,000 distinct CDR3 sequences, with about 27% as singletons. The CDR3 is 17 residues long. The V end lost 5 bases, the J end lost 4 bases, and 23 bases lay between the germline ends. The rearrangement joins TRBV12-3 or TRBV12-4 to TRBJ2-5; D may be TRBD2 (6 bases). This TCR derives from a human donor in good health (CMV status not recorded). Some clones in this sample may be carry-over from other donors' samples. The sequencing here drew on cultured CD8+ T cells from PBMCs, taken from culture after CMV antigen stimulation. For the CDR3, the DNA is TGTGCCAGCAGTGGACCTTGGGTAGCGGATTCGGGAGAGACCCAGTACTTC. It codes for CASSGPWVADSGETQYF.